This T cell receptor (beta chain) was recorded in a study of blood T cell repertoires in COVID-19. Study overall: Material from acute and convalescent COVID-19 was sourced from the United States, Italy and Spain.

Germline V CDR1 and CDR2: LNHDA, SQIVND (reference sequence). This CDR3 region has 17 residues. V was clipped by 4 bases and J by 4 bases, with 20 bases between them. Repertoires were generated with immunoSEQ multiplex PCR, while TCRdb's copy carries only in-frame clones and drops some. The profile shows a few hundred thousand clones, about 88% of them singletons. The clonotype originates from an older woman with acute or convalescent COVID-19. V usage is TRBV19 and J usage is TRBJ2-1, with TRBD1 as a possible D gene (5 bases). Sequenced material: peripheral blood. DNA for the CDR3: TGTGCCAGTAGTACCCTACCCCAGGGTCGCAAATACAATGAGCAGTTCTTC. Protein sequence: CASSTLPQGRKYNEQFF. Filled out from reference TRBV19 and TRBJ2-1, the complete variable domain reads DGGITQSPKYLFRKEGQNVTLSCEQNLNHDAMYWYRQDPGQGLRLIYYSQIVNDFQKGDIAEGYSVSREKKESFPLTVTSAQKNPTAFYLCASSTLPQGRKYNEQFFGPGTRLTVL.